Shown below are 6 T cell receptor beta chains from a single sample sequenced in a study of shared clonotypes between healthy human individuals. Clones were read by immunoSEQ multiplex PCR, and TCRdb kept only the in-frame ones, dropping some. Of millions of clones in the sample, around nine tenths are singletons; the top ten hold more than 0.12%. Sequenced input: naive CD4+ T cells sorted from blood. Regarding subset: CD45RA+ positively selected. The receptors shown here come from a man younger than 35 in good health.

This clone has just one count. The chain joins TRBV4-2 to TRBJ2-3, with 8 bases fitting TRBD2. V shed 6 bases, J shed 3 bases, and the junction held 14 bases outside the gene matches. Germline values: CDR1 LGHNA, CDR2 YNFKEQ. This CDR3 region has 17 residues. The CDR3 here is CASRPKLSGTSTDTQYF. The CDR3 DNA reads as TGTGCCAGCAGACCCAAGTTATCTGGGACTAGTACAGATACGCAGTATTTT.

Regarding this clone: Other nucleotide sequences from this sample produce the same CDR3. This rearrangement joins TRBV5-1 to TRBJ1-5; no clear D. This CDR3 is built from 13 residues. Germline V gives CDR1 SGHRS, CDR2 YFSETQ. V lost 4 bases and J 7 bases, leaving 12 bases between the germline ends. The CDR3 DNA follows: TGCGCCAGCAGCCCTCTGCCCGGACAGCCCCAGCATTTT. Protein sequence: CASSPLPGQPQHF.

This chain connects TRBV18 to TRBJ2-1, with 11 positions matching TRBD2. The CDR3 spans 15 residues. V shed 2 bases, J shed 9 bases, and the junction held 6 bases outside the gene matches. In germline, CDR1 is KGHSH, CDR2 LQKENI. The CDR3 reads CASSPLGLAGGEQFF. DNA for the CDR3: TGTGCCAGCTCACCATTGGGGCTAGCGGGAGGTGAGCAGTTCTTC.

Written as DNA, the CDR3 is TGCGCCAGCAGCTTGGGGCCGCGGGCATTAAGCTCCTACAATGAGCAGTTCTTC. Its translation: CASSLGPRALSSYNEQFF. The chain combines TRBV5-1 with TRBJ2-1; maybe TRBD2 (5 bases). CDR1 and CDR2 (germline): SGHRS, YFSETQ. Trimming stripped 0 bases from V and 0 bases from J, with 16 bases between. CDR3 length equals 18 residues.

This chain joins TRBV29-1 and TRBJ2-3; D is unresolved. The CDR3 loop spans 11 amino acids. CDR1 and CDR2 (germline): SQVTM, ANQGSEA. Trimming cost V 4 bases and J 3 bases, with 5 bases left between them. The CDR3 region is CSVAETDTQYF. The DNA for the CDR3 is TGCAGCGTTGCGGAAACAGATACGCAGTATTTT.

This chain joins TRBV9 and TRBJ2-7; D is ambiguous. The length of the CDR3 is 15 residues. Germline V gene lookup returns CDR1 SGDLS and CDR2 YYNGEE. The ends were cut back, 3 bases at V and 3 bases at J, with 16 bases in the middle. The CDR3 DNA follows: TGTGCCAGCAGCGAGGACGGAGCTAGGAGCTACGAGCAGTACTTC. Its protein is CASSEDGARSYEQYF.